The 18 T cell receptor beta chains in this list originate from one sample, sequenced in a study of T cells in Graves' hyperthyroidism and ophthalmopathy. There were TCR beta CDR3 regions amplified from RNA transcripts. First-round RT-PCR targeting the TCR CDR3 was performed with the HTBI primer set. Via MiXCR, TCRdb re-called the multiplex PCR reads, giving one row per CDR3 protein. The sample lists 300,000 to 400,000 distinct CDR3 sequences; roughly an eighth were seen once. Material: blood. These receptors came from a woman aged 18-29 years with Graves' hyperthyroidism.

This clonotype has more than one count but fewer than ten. The CDR3 loop reads CASSLSQNYGYTF. Written as DNA, the CDR3 is TGTGCCAGCAGTTTATCACAAAATTATGGCTACACCTTC. The rearrangement links TRBV28 to TRBJ1-2; D is undetermined. CDR3 size: 13 residues. From germline, CDR1 is MDHEN and CDR2 SYDVKM. Trimming took 1 base from V and 5 from J, leaving 8 bases between them.

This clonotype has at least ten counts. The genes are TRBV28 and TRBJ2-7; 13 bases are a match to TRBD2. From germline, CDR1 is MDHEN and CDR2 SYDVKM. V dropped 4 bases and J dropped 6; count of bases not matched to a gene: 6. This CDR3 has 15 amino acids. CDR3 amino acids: CASSSGLAGVGEQYF. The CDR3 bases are TGTGCCAGCAGTTCCGGACTAGCGGGAGTCGGCGAGCAGTACTTC. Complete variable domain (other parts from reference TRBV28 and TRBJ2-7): DVKVTQSSRYLVKRTGEKVFLECVQDMDHENMFWYRQDPGLGLRLIYFSYDVKMKEKGDIPEGYSVSREKKERFSLILESASTNQTSMYLCASSSGLAGVGEQYFGPGTRLTVT.

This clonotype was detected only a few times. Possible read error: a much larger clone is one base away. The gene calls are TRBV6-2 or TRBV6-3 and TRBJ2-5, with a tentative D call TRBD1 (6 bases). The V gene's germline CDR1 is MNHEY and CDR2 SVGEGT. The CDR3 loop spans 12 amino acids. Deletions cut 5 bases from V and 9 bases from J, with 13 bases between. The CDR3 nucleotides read TGTGCCAGCAGTCAGGGGATTGGGGCCCAGTACTTC. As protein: CASSQGIGAQYF.

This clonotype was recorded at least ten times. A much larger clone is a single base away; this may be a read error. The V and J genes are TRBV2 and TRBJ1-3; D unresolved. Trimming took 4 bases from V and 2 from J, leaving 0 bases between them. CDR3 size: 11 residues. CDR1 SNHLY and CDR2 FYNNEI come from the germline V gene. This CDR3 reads CASSAGNTIYF. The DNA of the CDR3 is TGTGCCAGCAGTGCTGGAAACACCATATATTTT.

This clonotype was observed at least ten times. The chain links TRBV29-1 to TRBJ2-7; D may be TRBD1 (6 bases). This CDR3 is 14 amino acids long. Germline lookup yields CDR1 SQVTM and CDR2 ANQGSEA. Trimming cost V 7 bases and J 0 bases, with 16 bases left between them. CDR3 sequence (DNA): TGCAGCGCCCTAGACAGGCTGAGCTCCTACGAGCAGTACTTC. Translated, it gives CSALDRLSSYEQYF.

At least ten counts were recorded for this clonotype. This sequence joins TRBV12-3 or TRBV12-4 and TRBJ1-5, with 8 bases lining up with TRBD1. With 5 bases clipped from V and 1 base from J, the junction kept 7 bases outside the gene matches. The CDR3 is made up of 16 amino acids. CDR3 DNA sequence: TGTGCCAGCAGTGCGACAGGGGTTGGGAGCAATCAGCCCCAGCATTTT. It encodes CASSATGVGSNQPQHF.

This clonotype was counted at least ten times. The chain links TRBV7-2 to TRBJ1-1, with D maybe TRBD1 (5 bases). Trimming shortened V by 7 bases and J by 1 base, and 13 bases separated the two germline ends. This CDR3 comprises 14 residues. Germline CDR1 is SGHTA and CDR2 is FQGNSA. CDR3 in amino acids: CASTLRGRNTEAFF. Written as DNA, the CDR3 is TGTGCCAGCACCCTCCGGGGGAGGAACACTGAAGCTTTCTTT.

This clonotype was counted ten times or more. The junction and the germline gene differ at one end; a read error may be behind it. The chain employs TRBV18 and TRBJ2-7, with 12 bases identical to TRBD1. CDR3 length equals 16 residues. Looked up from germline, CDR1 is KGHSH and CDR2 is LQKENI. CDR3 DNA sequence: TGTGCCAGCTCACCCGGGACAGGGGGCCCCTCCTCCGAGCAGTACTTC. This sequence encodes CASSPGTGGPSSEQYF.

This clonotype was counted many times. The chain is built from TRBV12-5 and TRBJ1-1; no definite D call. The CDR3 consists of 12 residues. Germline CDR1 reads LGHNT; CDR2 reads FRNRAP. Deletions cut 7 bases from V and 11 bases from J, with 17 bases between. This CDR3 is CASADPLGFAFF. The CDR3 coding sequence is TGTGCTAGTGCCGATCCCCTAGGTTTTGCTTTCTTT.

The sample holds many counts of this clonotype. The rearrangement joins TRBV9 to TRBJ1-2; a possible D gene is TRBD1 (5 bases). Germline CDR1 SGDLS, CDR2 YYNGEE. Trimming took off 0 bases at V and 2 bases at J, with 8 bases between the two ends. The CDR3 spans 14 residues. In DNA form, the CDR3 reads TGTGCCAGCAGCGTAGGGGGGGAGAACTATGGCTACACCTTC. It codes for CASSVGGENYGYTF.

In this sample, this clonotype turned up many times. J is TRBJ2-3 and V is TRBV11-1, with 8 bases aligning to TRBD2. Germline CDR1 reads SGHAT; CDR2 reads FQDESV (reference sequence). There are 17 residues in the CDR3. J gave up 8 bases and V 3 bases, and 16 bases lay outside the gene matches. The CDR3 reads CASSLSPQSGRTLTQYF. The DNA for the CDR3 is TGTGCCAGCAGCTTGTCCCCCCAAAGCGGGAGAACGCTTACGCAGTATTTT.

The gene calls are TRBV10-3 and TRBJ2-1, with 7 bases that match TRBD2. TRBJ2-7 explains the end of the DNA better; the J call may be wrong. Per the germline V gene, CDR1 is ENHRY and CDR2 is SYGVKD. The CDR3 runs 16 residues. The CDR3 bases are TGTGCCATCAGTGAGTCACTGAGCGGGAAAGGGAATGAGCAGTACTTC. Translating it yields CAISESLSGKGNEQYF.

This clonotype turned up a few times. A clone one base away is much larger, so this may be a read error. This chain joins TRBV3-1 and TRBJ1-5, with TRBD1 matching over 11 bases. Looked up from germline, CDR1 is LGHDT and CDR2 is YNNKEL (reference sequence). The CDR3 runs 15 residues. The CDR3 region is CASSLGTGGYQPQRF. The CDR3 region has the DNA TGTGCCAGCAGCCTAGGGACAGGGGGTTATCAGCCCCAGCGTTTT.

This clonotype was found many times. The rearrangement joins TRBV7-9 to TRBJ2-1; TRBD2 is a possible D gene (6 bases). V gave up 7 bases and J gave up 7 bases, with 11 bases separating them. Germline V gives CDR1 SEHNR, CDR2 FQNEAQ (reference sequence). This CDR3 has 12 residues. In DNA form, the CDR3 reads TGTGCCAGCACCGAGGAGGGAAATGAGCAGTTCTTC. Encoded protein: CASTEEGNEQFF.

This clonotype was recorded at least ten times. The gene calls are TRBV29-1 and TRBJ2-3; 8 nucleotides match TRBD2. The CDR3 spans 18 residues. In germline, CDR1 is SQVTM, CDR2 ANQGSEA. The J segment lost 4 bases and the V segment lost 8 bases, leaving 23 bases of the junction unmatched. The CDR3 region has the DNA TGCAGCCCTCCGAGGGGTCGACAGATAGCGGGGTCCCCAGATACGCAGTATTTT. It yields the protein CSPPRGRQIAGSPDTQYF.

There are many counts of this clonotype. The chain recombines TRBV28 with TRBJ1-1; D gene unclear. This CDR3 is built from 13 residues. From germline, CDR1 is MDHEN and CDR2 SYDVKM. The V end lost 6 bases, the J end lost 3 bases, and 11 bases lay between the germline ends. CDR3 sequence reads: CASSLDLHTEAFF. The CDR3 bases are TGTGCCAGCAGCCTAGACCTCCACACTGAAGCTTTCTTT.

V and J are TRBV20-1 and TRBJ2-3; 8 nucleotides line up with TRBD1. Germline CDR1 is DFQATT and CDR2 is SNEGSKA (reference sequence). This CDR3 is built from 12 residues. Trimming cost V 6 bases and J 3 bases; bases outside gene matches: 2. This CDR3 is CSARTGTDTQYF. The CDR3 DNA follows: TGCAGTGCGAGGACAGGGACAGATACGCAGTATTTT.

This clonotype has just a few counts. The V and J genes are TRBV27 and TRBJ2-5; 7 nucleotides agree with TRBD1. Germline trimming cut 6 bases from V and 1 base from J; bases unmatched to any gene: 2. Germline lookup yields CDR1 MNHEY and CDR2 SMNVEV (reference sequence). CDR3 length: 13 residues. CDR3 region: CASRQGTQETQYF. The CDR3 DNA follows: TGTGCCAGCAGACAGGGGACCCAAGAGACCCAGTACTTC.